The 23 T cell receptor beta chains given below trace back to one sample, sequenced in a study of T cell responses to AZD1222 COVID-19 vaccine. The table came from immunoSEQ multiplex PCR; TCRdb's copy has only in-frame clones and leaves some out. Of about 150,000 clones listed, approximately 90% are singletons. This specimen was peripheral blood, taken after recovery from COVID-19. These receptors came from an adult who had recovered from COVID-19.

V gene TRBV2 combines with J gene TRBJ2-7; possible D gene TRBD1, 5 bases. Germline CDR1 is SNHLY and CDR2 is FYNNEI. Trimming cost V 6 bases and J 5 bases, with 20 bases left between them. CDR3 length equals 15 residues. CDR3 nucleotides: TGTGCCAGCAGGTCAGGGTATGGGCAACGAAACGAGCAGTACTTC. Its protein is CASRSGYGQRNEQYF.

The chain has TRBV7-7 and TRBJ2-5, with TRBD1 matching over 10 bases. V lost 5 bases, J lost 9 bases, and 15 bases stayed unmatched. The germline V gene encodes CDR1 SSHAT and CDR2 FNYEAQ (reference sequence). The CDR3 contains 16 residues. The CDR3 bases are TGTGCCAGCAGCCCGATGGGGACAGGGGCCCTGGAGGCCCAGTACTTC. Translating gives CASSPMGTGALEAQYF.

DNA of the CDR3: TGTGCCAGCAGCTTGATGGGGGGAGAAACTGGAAACACCATATATTTT. It yields the protein CASSLMGGETGNTIYF. This chain uses TRBV7-9 with TRBJ1-3; possibly TRBD1 for D (5 bases). The CDR3 is 16 amino acids. The germline V gene encodes CDR1 SEHNR and CDR2 FQNEAQ (reference sequence). Trimming stripped 3 bases from V and 2 bases from J, with 14 bases between.

Here the CDR3 DNA reads TGTGCCAGCTCGCGGGATTCGAGGCCTGGAAACACCATATATTTT. It codes for CASSRDSRPGNTIYF. The gene calls are TRBV18 and TRBJ1-3, with unresolved D. CDR1 and CDR2 from the germline V gene are KGHSH and LQKENI. V was trimmed by 6 bases and J by 2 bases, leaving 14 bases between them. This CDR3 has 15 amino acids.

The chain recombines TRBV5-4 with TRBJ2-1; no firm D call. Per germline, CDR1 SGHNT and CDR2 YYREEE (reference sequence). The CDR3 totals 13 residues. Trimming stripped 4 bases from V and 2 bases from J, with 7 bases between. The CDR3 spells CASSVTTYNEQFF. DNA of the CDR3: TGTGCCAGCAGCGTTACTACCTACAATGAGCAGTTCTTC.

The rearrangement joins TRBV6-5 to TRBJ2-3, with D maybe TRBD1 (6 bases). The V gene's germline CDR1 is MNHEY and CDR2 SVGAGI. The CDR3 is 14 residues long. Trimming took off 6 bases at V and 1 base at J, with 11 bases between the two ends. The chain's CDR3 is CASRRTAGTDTQYF. Here the CDR3 DNA reads TGTGCCAGCAGGAGGACAGCCGGCACAGATACGCAGTATTTT.

The CDR3 here is CASSLTANEQYF. In DNA, the CDR3 is TGTGCCAGCAGCTTGACAGCGAACGAGCAGTACTTC. The chain carries TRBV6-5 and TRBJ2-7; possibly TRBD1 for D (5 bases). V lost 6 bases and J lost 5, with 11 bases in between. The CDR3 runs 12 residues. CDR1 and CDR2 (germline): MNHEY, SVGAGI.

The gene calls are TRBV19 and TRBJ1-1; D is perhaps TRBD1 (5 bases). The CDR3 loop spans 15 amino acids. V was trimmed by 6 bases and J by 3 bases, leaving 17 bases between them. CDR1 is LNHDA and CDR2 is SQIVND in the germline V gene (reference sequence). Here the CDR3 reads CASRWSGGTDTEAFF. The CDR3 nucleotides are TGTGCCAGTAGATGGTCGGGAGGGACGGACACTGAAGCTTTCTTT.

V gene TRBV3-1 (or the pseudogene TRBV3-2) combines with J gene TRBJ2-1, with 10 bases lining up with TRBD2. Losses at the gene ends were 5 bases for V and 4 bases for J; bases not matched to a gene: 8. The CDR3 totals 16 residues. Germline values: CDR1 LGHDT, CDR2 YNNKEL (reference sequence). The CDR3 coding sequence is TGTGCCAGCAGCGAGCAAGGACTAGCGGTATACAATGAGCAGTTCTTC. Protein: CASSEQGLAVYNEQFF.

The rearrangement uses TRBV6-2 or TRBV6-3 and TRBJ2-1, with 7 positions matching TRBD2. This CDR3 has 16 residues. V dropped 6 bases and J dropped 2; count of bases not matched to a gene: 10. Germline-derived CDR1 and CDR2 are MNHEY and SVGEGT. CDR3 DNA sequence: TGTGCCAGCAGCCCCACCCCTAGCGGCACCTACAATGAGCAGTTCTTC. This translates into CASSPTPSGTYNEQFF.

The chain uses TRBV7-6 and TRBJ2-3, with D unresolved. Germline V gives CDR1 SGHVS, CDR2 FNYEAQ. This CDR3 spans 15 amino acids. Between the trimmed V and J ends, which lost 5 bases and 0 bases, there was a span of 12 bases. The CDR3 is CASSHGHSSTDTQYF. The CDR3 DNA reads as TGTGCCAGCAGCCACGGCCATTCTAGCACAGATACGCAGTATTTT.

The rearrangement links TRBV6-5 to TRBJ2-3; TRBD1 agrees at 9 bases. Germline-derived CDR1 and CDR2 are MNHEY and SVGAGI. Trimming removed 11 bases from V and 8 bases from J; junction bases left unmatched: 11. CDR3 length: 13 residues. The CDR3 bases are TGTGCCGGGGGCGGGACAGGGTCTAGTACGCAGTATTTT. Translated, it gives CAGGGTGSSTQYF.

The chain has TRBV29-1 and TRBJ1-4, with a weak D call TRBD1 (6 bases). The V end was cut by 4 bases, the J end by 8 bases, with 11 bases between. The CDR3 is 12 residues long. Per the germline V gene, CDR1 is SQVTM and CDR2 is ANQGSEA. CDR3 sequence (DNA): TGCAGCGTTGTGACAGGAGGAGAAAAACTGTTTTTT. Translating it yields CSVVTGGEKLFF.

This chain uses TRBV12-2 with TRBJ2-5. TRBV12-2 is listed as a pseudogene. The CDR3 extends over 18 amino acids. For the CDR3, the DNA is TGTGCAAGTCGCTTAGTAAGGTCGAAGGAAAGGTCCTTAGAGACCCAGTACTTC. Residues: CASRLVRSKERSLETQYF.

This clone was recorded only once. The gene calls are TRBV28 and TRBJ2-2; the match to TRBD2 covers 11 bases. CDR3 size: 19 residues. Germline CDR1 MDHEN, CDR2 SYDVKM. The ends lost 2 bases at V and 7 bases at J; junction bases unmatched: 15. This chain's CDR3 is CASSLQLTGLAGSGGELFF. The CDR3 bases are TGTGCCAGCAGTTTACAACTGACCGGACTAGCGGGTTCGGGCGGGGAGCTGTTTTTT.

The V gene is TRBV5-4, the J gene TRBJ2-7; TRBD1 agrees at 9 bases. The V segment lost 4 bases and the J segment 3 bases; nucleotides outside the gene matches: 8. Per the germline V gene, CDR1 is SGHNT and CDR2 is YYREEE (reference sequence). This CDR3 spans 15 amino acids. CDR3 DNA: TGTGCCAGCAGCGGGGACAGGGCGACATTCTACGAGCAGTACTTC. This encodes CASSGDRATFYEQYF.

This clone showed up just once. The chain carries TRBV27 and TRBJ2-3, with D tentatively TRBD1 or TRBD2 (5 bases each). V lost 0 bases to trimming and J lost 1 base, with 11 bases between them. There are 16 residues in the CDR3. The germline CDR1 and CDR2 sequences are MNHEY and SMNVEV (reference sequence). The CDR3 loop is CASSLSGEAGTDTQYF. In DNA, the CDR3 is TGTGCCAGCAGTTTATCAGGGGAAGCGGGCACAGATACGCAGTATTTT.

J is TRBJ1-3 and V is TRBV19; 7 nucleotides match TRBD1. The CDR3 length is 13 residues. Germline V gives CDR1 LNHDA, CDR2 SQIVND (reference sequence). V lost 10 bases to trimming and J lost 2 bases; unmatched junction nucleotides: 5. In DNA, the CDR3 is TGTGCCACTACCACAGGGGCTGGAAACACCATATATTTT. Its translation is CATTTGAGNTIYF.

The chain couples TRBV7-9 to TRBJ1-3; D remains unclear. Looked up from germline, CDR1 is SEHNR and CDR2 is FQNEAQ (reference sequence). The CDR3 consists of 12 residues. V shed 3 bases and J shed 2 bases, with 2 bases lying between them. The CDR3 sequence is CASSFTGNTIYF. The CDR3 DNA follows: TGTGCCAGCAGCTTCACTGGAAACACCATATATTTT.

The count of this clone is one. The rearrangement links TRBV5-6 to TRBJ1-2, with 9 positions matching TRBD1. The CDR3 runs 13 residues. Germline-derived CDR1 and CDR2 are SGHDT and YYEEEE. Losses at the gene ends were 4 bases for V and 5 bases for J; bases not matched to a gene: 3. As DNA, the CDR3 is TGTGCCAGCAGCCGGGACAGGGTGTATGGCTACACCTTC. It yields the protein CASSRDRVYGYTF.

This sequence joins TRBV7-2 and TRBJ1-5, with 9 bases identical to TRBD1. Unmatched junction bases numbered 9, after V lost 5 bases and J lost 4 bases. From germline, CDR1 is SGHTA and CDR2 FQGNSA. The CDR3 is made up of 16 amino acids. CDR3 in amino acids: CASSTTAGTGNQPQHF. CDR3 DNA sequence: TGTGCCAGCAGCACGACAGCCGGGACAGGGAATCAGCCCCAGCATTTT.

This clone is a singleton in its sample. The chain is built from TRBV19 and TRBJ1-5; 7 bases line up with TRBD1. Trimming took 3 bases from V and 0 from J; bases not matched to a gene: 5. There are 16 residues in the CDR3. CDR1 LNHDA and CDR2 SQIVND come from the germline V gene (reference sequence). Here the CDR3 reads CASSIPRGDSNQPQHF. CDR3 sequence (DNA): TGTGCCAGTAGTATCCCCAGGGGGGATAGCAATCAGCCCCAGCATTTT. Combining the CDR3 with reference TRBV19 and TRBJ1-5 gives the whole variable domain DGGITQSPKYLFRKEGQNVTLSCEQNLNHDAMYWYRQDPGQGLRLIYYSQIVNDFQKGDIAEGYSVSREKKESFPLTVTSAQKNPTAFYLCASSIPRGDSNQPQHFGDGTRLSIL.

This chain joins TRBV4-1 and TRBJ1-5; D not certain. The CDR3 loop spans 16 amino acids. Trimming shortened V by 0 bases and J by 4 bases, and 13 bases separated the two germline ends. Germline V CDR1 and CDR2: MGHRA, YSYEKL. CDR3: CASSQEEDPANQPQHF. The CDR3 coding sequence is TGCGCCAGCAGCCAAGAGGAGGACCCCGCAAATCAGCCCCAGCATTTT.